This TCR beta chain originates from a study of cytomegalovirus exposure and HLA in healthy donors. Study-wide results and limits: Researchers left out some V segments, among them TRBV6-2 and TRBV6-3, as indistinguishable. A later examination showed that TCR association rates differed by HLA locus, with DRB1 most and HLA-C fewest. A list of approximately 150 TCR beta chains associated with cytomegalovirus was given.

The PCR made use of 60 Vbeta and 13 Jbeta primers. The protocol was immunoSEQ multiplex PCR, while the TCRdb copy is restricted to in-frame clones and leaves out a portion. The repertoire consists of some 120,000 clones, with 80% occurring once and the leading ten covering 2% to 3%. The CDR3 has 15 residues. CDR1 and CDR2 (germline): MNHEY, SVGAGI. V lost 6 bases to trimming and J lost 4 bases; unmatched junction nucleotides: 4. Of note for this clone: Its antigen is not identified.

The sequence was obtained from a man younger than 40 in good health and CMV-seronegative. The rearrangement joins TRBV6-5 to TRBJ2-3; TRBD2 matches 13 bases. Sequenced material: PBMCs. In DNA, the CDR3 is TGTGCCAGCAGCCGACTAGCGGGAGGCCCAGATACGCAGTATTTT. Encoded protein: CASSRLAGGPDTQYF.